This T cell receptor (beta chain) was sequenced in a study of T-cell memory formation after mild COVID-19. General study points: Largely, contracting CD4+ clones fell within CM and EM, and contracting CD8+ clones within EMRA. Whether day 37 second-wave clones are SARS-CoV-2-specific was not confirmed. Pre-infection memory held some responding clones, suggesting pre-existing cross-reactive T cells responded.

On this clonotype itself: Its antigen is undetermined.

TCRalpha and TCRbeta libraries used 5'RACE with constant-segment primers and UMIs. MiXCR was run by TCRdb on the 5' RACE reads, yielding one entry per CDR3 protein. The top ten clones hold about 3.6% of a sample with about 170,000 distinct CDR3 sequences, 10% to 15% of them seen once. Germline V CDR1 and CDR2: MNHEY, SVGAGI. CDR3 size: 14 residues. V shed 7 bases and J 5 bases; nucleotides not matched to a gene: 9. Sample: PBMCs or a T cell subset sorted from them (not recorded which). The chain carries TRBV6-5 and TRBJ2-3, with 7 bases lining up with TRBD1. The TCR comes from a man between 18 and 35 years old who had mild COVID-19 (a few samples of this study predate the infection). Cell type and time point are not known. DNA of the CDR3: TGTGCCAGCAAGGACAGGAGGAGTCGAGATACGCAGTATTTT. Protein sequence: CASKDRRSRDTQYF.